A single sample gave rise to the 9 T cell receptor beta chains below, sequenced in a study of blood T cell repertoires in COVID-19. The repertoire was sequenced with immunoSEQ multiplex PCR; TCRdb's copy has only in-frame clones and lacks some. The table includes 140,000 to 150,000 clones, around 80% detected once. Sequencing used peripheral blood. These receptors were collected from a man aged 70-80 years who had recovered from COVID-19.

V and J are TRBV6-6 and TRBJ2-7; D is ambiguous. With 0 bases removed from V and 3 bases from J, the gap between germline ends came to 9 bases. This CDR3 region has 14 residues. CDR1 is MNHNY and CDR2 is SVGAGI in the germline V gene (reference sequence). Written as DNA, the CDR3 is TGTGCCAGCAGTTACTCGACAAATCTCTACGAGCAGTACTTC. Protein product: CASSYSTNLYEQYF.

Here the CDR3 DNA reads TGTGCCAGCAGCGTAACAGGGACCACTGAAGCTTTCTTT. This gives the protein CASSVTGTTEAFF. This chain joins TRBV14 and TRBJ1-1, with D maybe TRBD1 (6 bases). Germline loops: CDR1 SGHDN, CDR2 FVKESK. V dropped 5 bases and J dropped 4 bases, with 11 bases sitting between them. This CDR3 is built from 13 residues. The whole variable domain, remainder taken from reference TRBV14 and TRBJ1-1, is EAGVTQFPSHSVIEKGQTVTLRCDPISGHDNLYWYRRVMGKEIKFLLHFVKESKQDESGMPNNRFLAERTGGTYSTLKVQPAELEDSGVYFCASSVTGTTEAFFGQGTRLTVV.

The chain carries TRBV4-3 and TRBJ1-1; D perhaps matches TRBD1 (6 bases). V gave up 0 bases and J gave up 4 bases, with 12 bases separating them. Germline CDR1 LGHNA, CDR2 YSLEER. This CDR3 has 15 residues. The CDR3 DNA follows: TGCGCCAGCAGCCAAGAAAGTAACAGGGCCACTGAAGCTTTCTTT. It codes for CASSQESNRATEAFF.

The chain joins TRBV6-5 to TRBJ2-5; 8 nucleotides agree with TRBD2. The V gene end was trimmed by 6 bases and the J gene end by 2 bases; junction bases not matched to a gene: 8. The CDR3 runs 15 residues. Germline values: CDR1 MNHEY, CDR2 SVGAGI. The CDR3 DNA reads TGTGCCAGCAGCCCCGATGGCGGGAGGCAAGAGACCCAGTACTTC. As protein: CASSPDGGRQETQYF.

The chain joins TRBV27 to TRBJ2-3, with TRBD1 matching 8 bases. V was pared by 5 bases and J by 3 bases, with 4 bases of the junction left unmatched. Looked up from germline, CDR1 is MNHEY and CDR2 is SMNVEV (reference sequence). The CDR3 is made up of 14 amino acids. For the CDR3, the DNA is TGTGCCAGCAGTCCTTGGACAGGGACAGATACGCAGTATTTT. This encodes CASSPWTGTDTQYF.

V is TRBV18 and J is TRBJ1-1, with D unresolved. This CDR3 contains 14 residues. V was trimmed by 2 bases and J by 1 base, leaving 8 bases between them. In germline, CDR1 is KGHSH, CDR2 LQKENI. CDR3 sequence reads: CASSPAEGNTEAFF. The DNA for the CDR3 is TGTGCCAGCTCACCAGCAGAGGGGAACACTGAAGCTTTCTTT.

The chain couples TRBV4-3 to TRBJ2-2, with 11 bases that match TRBD2. Trimming took 1 base from V and 6 from J; bases not matched to a gene: 1. The CDR3 contains 15 residues. Per the germline V gene, CDR1 is LGHNA and CDR2 is YSLEER. The CDR3 DNA sequence: TGCGCCAGCAGCCAAGTAGCGGGGGGGCCCGGGGAGCTGTTTTTT. Residues: CASSQVAGGPGELFF.

This rearrangement joins TRBV19 to TRBJ2-7, with TRBD2 matching over 13 bases. Germline CDR1 and CDR2: LNHDA and SQIVND (reference sequence). This CDR3 is built from 14 residues. V dropped 6 bases and J dropped 6; count of bases not matched to a gene: 5. CDR3 sequence reads: CASRAGTSGAEQYF. The CDR3 coding sequence is TGTGCCAGTAGGGCCGGGACTAGCGGGGCCGAGCAGTACTTC.

The V and J genes are TRBV30 and TRBJ2-7; TRBD1 agrees at 8 bases. The CDR3 extends over 15 amino acids. Germline V gives CDR1 GTSNPN, CDR2 SVGIG (reference sequence). V dropped 2 bases and J dropped 3; count of bases not matched to a gene: 9. In DNA, the CDR3 is TGTGCCTGGAGTCCGCCGGGACAGGTATACTACGAGCAGTACTTC. Its protein product is CAWSPPGQVYYEQYF.